This TCR beta chain emerged from a study of read filtering for tumor transcriptome and immune sequencing. This clonotype was seen repeatedly, ten times or more. Trimming at V came to 5 bases and at J to 6 bases, leaving 4 bases not matched to a gene. The CDR3 runs to 15 residues. CDR1 and CDR2 (germline): MNHEY, SVGEGT. This library used around 400 ng RNA and molecular barcoded adaptors spanning alpha/delta and beta/gamma chains. Each CDR3 protein gets one entry after TCRdb re-called the reads with MiXCR. The table shows 60,000 to 80,000 distinct CDR3 sequences, with more than 11% occurring only once.

Sample: a population of CD138-negative cells sorted from bone marrow. This TCR came from a donor at least 40 years old with multiple myeloma. This sequence joins TRBV6-2 or TRBV6-3 and TRBJ2-1; 13 nucleotides agree with TRBD2. DNA for the CDR3: TGTGCCAGCAGTCCCGGACTAGCGGGAGTCAATGAGCAGTTCTTC. Translated: CASSPGLAGVNEQFF.